Reported below is one T cell receptor (beta chain). Original processing notes: Reference gene primer amplification gave nucleated cell count estimates. Sequencing was performed with immunoSEQ multiplex PCR; in TCRdb, only in-frame clones are kept and a portion is missing. The DNA was the basis for D and trimming; V, J and clone size are from that table. The profile shows approximately 150,000 clones, around four fifths of them singletons. This entry belongs to a study of blood T cell repertoires in COVID-19. Turning to the study itself: T cells, B-cell-depleted T cells, or PBMCs supplied cDNA or gDNA.

This clonotype was obtained from a human donor in a cohort sampled during active COVID-19. The specimen sequenced was peripheral blood.

In DNA form, the CDR3 reads TGTGCCAGCTCGCCTGACAGCGCAACTAATGAAAAACTGTTTTTT. Translated, it gives CASSPDSATNEKLFF. V is TRBV18 and J is TRBJ1-4; D is perhaps TRBD1 (5 bases). Trimming stripped 6 bases from V and 0 bases from J, with 11 bases between. The CDR3 runs to 15 residues. Germline V gives CDR1 KGHSH, CDR2 LQKENI.